A single sample is the source of the 8 T cell receptor beta chains below, sequenced in a study of cytomegalovirus exposure and HLA in healthy donors. Sequencing was performed with immunoSEQ multiplex PCR; in TCRdb, only in-frame clones are kept and a portion is missing. This table has some 98,000 clones, approximately 84% appearing once. The sequencing input was PBMCs. These receptors were collected from a man between 18 and 35 years old in good health and CMV-seropositive.

V is TRBV7-2 and J is TRBJ2-7; 8 bases line up with TRBD1. The trim removed 5 bases at V and 3 bases at J, leaving 6 bases unmatched. CDR3 size: 14 residues. Germline CDR1 and CDR2: SGHTA and FQGNSA. The CDR3 region is CASSPDRGVYEQYF. In DNA form, the CDR3 reads TGTGCCAGCAGCCCAGACAGGGGTGTCTACGAGCAGTACTTC.

The CDR3 DNA sequence: TGTGCCAGCAGTTACTTGGCAAATGAAAAACTGTTTTTT. Amino acid sequence: CASSYLANEKLFF. The rearrangement uses TRBV6-6 and TRBJ1-4; D not certain. V lost 1 base to trimming and J lost 5 bases, with 5 bases between them. Looked up from germline, CDR1 is MNHNY and CDR2 is SVGAGI (reference sequence). CDR3 length equals 13 residues.

This chain connects TRBV19 to TRBJ2-4; 8 bases fit TRBD2. This CDR3 region has 13 residues. The trim removed 9 bases at V and 8 bases at J, leaving 9 bases unmatched. Germline CDR1 LNHDA, CDR2 SQIVND (reference sequence). In DNA form, the CDR3 reads TGTGCCAGCGCGGGGGGCCCCTCTGACATTCAGTACTTC. Translating it yields CASAGGPSDIQYF.

The chain combines TRBV9 with TRBJ2-3, with 7 bases lining up with TRBD2. The CDR3 is 16 residues long. With V trimmed by 3 bases and J by 3 bases, 10 bases remained unmatched. The germline gives CDR1 SGDLS, CDR2 YYNGEE. CDR3 amino acids: CASSAGIGEGTDTQYF. The CDR3 DNA reads TGTGCCAGCAGCGCGGGGATTGGGGAGGGAACAGATACGCAGTATTTT.

V and J are TRBV7-8 and TRBJ1-2, with D unclear. The CDR3 runs to 14 residues. Germline V lookup: CDR1 SGHVS, CDR2 FQNEAQ. V shed 5 bases and J shed 2 bases, with 12 bases lying between them. The CDR3 sequence is CASSRREGNYGYTF. The DNA for the CDR3 is TGTGCCAGCAGCCGCCGGGAAGGGAACTATGGCTACACCTTC.

This clone has only one observation. The rearrangement uses TRBV10-3 and TRBJ2-7; TRBD2 matches 8 bases. Per the germline V gene, CDR1 is ENHRY and CDR2 is SYGVKD. The ends lost 3 bases at V and 2 bases at J; junction bases unmatched: 6. There are 15 residues in the CDR3. The CDR3: CAISEFSGGPYEQYF. The CDR3 DNA reads TGTGCCATCAGTGAATTCAGCGGGGGCCCCTACGAGCAGTACTTC.

The gene calls are TRBV4-3 and TRBJ2-4; D may be TRBD1 (6 bases). Germline CDR1 LGHNA, CDR2 YSLEER. The ends were cut back, 1 base at V and 8 bases at J, with 9 bases in the middle. The CDR3 extends over 13 amino acids. In nucleotides, the CDR3 is TGCGCCAGCAGCCAAGCCGAGGGGGACATTCAGTACTTC. Encoded protein: CASSQAEGDIQYF.

The chain combines TRBV7-3 with TRBJ2-3; no clear D gene. Germline CDR1 is SGHTA and CDR2 is FQGTGA. Between the trimmed V and J ends, which lost 4 bases and 0 bases, there was a span of 11 bases. CDR3 size: 15 residues. The CDR3 is CASSWQRSSTDTQYF. Written as DNA, the CDR3 is TGTGCCAGCAGCTGGCAGAGGTCTAGCACAGATACGCAGTATTTT.